The entry that follows covers one T cell receptor (beta chain) sequence. This entry comes from a study of blood T cell repertoires in COVID-19. Study in general: Donors in the United States, Italy and Spain gave samples during acute or convalescent COVID-19. The analysed material was cDNA or gDNA that came from T cells, B-cell-depleted T cells, or PBMCs.

The CDR3 totals 12 residues. Trimming removed 6 bases from V and 8 bases from J, with 11 bases in between. The assay was immunoSEQ multiplex PCR, and TCRdb's table has in-frame clones only and misses some. The sample lists about 38,000 clones, approximately 80% occurring once. The sample taken for sequencing was peripheral blood. This clonotype was obtained from a man in his sixties with COVID-19, enrolled during active disease. The V gene is TRBV12-3 or TRBV12-4, the J gene TRBJ1-5; D may be TRBD1 (5 bases). The chain's CDR3 is CASREGPEPQHF. The CDR3, as DNA: TGTGCCAGCAGGGAGGGGCCGGAGCCCCAGCATTTT.